This TCR beta chain was sequenced for a study of identical twins. The CDR3 is made up of 15 amino acids. Trimming took off 3 bases at V and 11 bases at J, with 22 bases between the two ends. Germline V gene data show CDR1 as MNHEY and CDR2 as SVGEGT. TCRdb used MiXCR to reprocess the 5' RACE reads, holding one entry per CDR3 protein. The table records around 1.7 million distinct CDR3 sequences, about 32% of them present only once. The chain recombines TRBV6-2 or TRBV6-3 with TRBJ2-5; D possibly corresponds to TRBD2 (5 bases). The source of this sequence is a newborn girl in good health. Sequenced: cord blood. In DNA, the CDR3 is TGTGCCAGCAGTTATGTCGGGGTGTCGGGCAATGAGCAGTACTTC. Protein: CASSYVGVSGNEQYF.